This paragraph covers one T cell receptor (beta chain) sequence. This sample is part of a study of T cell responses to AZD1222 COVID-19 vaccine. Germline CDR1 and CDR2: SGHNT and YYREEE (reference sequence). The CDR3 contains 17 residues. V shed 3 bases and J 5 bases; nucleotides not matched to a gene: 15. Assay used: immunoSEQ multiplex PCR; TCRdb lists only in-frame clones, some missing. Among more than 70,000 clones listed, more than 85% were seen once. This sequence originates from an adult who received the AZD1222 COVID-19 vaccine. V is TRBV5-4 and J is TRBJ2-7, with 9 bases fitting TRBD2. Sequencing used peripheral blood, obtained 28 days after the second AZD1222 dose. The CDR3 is CASSWGAAGGPSNEQYF. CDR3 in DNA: TGTGCCAGCAGCTGGGGGGCGGCGGGAGGGCCTTCAAACGAGCAGTACTTC.